These 18 T cell receptor beta chains share one sample of origin, sequenced in a study of CD8+ T cells in alopecia areata. The treatment denotes: oral pan-JAK inhibitor, 5-10 mg twice daily. Isolated RNA was reverse transcribed into cDNA used as the sequencing template. Here immunoSEQ multiplex PCR was the method, and the copy in TCRdb shows in-frame clones only, minus some. The sample lists more than 90,000 clones; about 60% were seen once. The material sequenced was CD8+ T cells sorted from blood, taken at week 24, from a patient treated with tofacitinib. The receptors were gathered from a human donor with alopecia areata.

The chain joins TRBV5-1 to TRBJ2-7; tentatively, D is TRBD1 (6 bases). From germline, CDR1 is SGHRS and CDR2 YFSETQ. Trimming removed 4 bases from V and 3 bases from J, with 11 bases in between. The CDR3 consists of 13 residues. The CDR3: CASSQGLGYEQYF. CDR3 nucleotides: TGCGCCAGCAGCCAGGGGTTGGGCTACGAGCAGTACTTC.

The V call is TRBV6-5, the J call TRBJ2-3; D is ambiguous. Germline CDR1 is MNHEY and CDR2 is SVGAGI. The CDR3 covers 13 residues. Trimming removed 0 bases from V and 6 bases from J, with 7 bases in between. The CDR3 sequence: CASSYSFGDTQYF. For the CDR3, the DNA is TGTGCCAGCAGTTACTCTTTCGGGGATACGCAGTATTTT.

The gene calls are TRBV5-4 and TRBJ2-5, with no clear D. V lost 5 bases, J lost 5 bases, and 7 bases lay in between. CDR1 SGHNT and CDR2 YYREEE come from the germline V gene (reference sequence). The CDR3 runs 11 residues. The CDR3 nucleotides read TGTGCCAGCAGTACCCGCGAGACCCAGTACTTC. Its protein is CASSTRETQYF.

This clone was observed a single time. This rearrangement joins TRBV11-1 to TRBJ1-6, with D possibly being TRBD1 (5 bases). The CDR3 consists of 14 residues. The germline gives CDR1 SGHAT, CDR2 FQDESV (reference sequence). The V end lost 7 bases, the J end lost 8 bases, and 15 bases lay between the germline ends. CDR3 region: CASTSGEGYSPLHF. CDR3 coding DNA: TGTGCCAGCACCTCGGGGGAGGGTTATTCACCCCTCCACTTT.

The rearrangement links TRBV27 to TRBJ1-1; D unresolved. Between the trimmed V and J ends, which lost 1 base and 1 base, there was a span of 4 bases. CDR1 is MNHEY, CDR2 SMNVEV, per germline (reference sequence). CDR3 size: 13 residues. CDR3 sequence: CASSLYPNTEAFF. CDR3 DNA: TGTGCCAGCAGTTTATACCCGAACACTGAAGCTTTCTTT.

V is TRBV4-1 and J is TRBJ2-7, with TRBD2 identical over 7 bases. CDR1 is MGHRA and CDR2 is YSYEKL in the germline V gene. This CDR3 is 16 amino acids long. Trimming removed 3 bases from V and 2 bases from J; junction bases left unmatched: 10. The CDR3 is CASSQLPSGAAYEQYF. As DNA, the CDR3 is TGCGCCAGCAGCCAGTTACCCAGCGGGGCCGCCTACGAGCAGTACTTC.

The chain's CDR3 is CAWGAGGQETQYF. CDR3 in DNA: TGTGCCTGGGGCGCGGGCGGTCAAGAGACCCAGTACTTC. J is TRBJ2-5 and V is TRBV30, with a weak D call TRBD2 (5 bases). Trimming took 5 bases from V and 2 from J, leaving 12 bases between them. The CDR3 consists of 13 residues. Germline CDR1 and CDR2: GTSNPN and SVGIG (reference sequence).

This chain uses TRBV12-5 with TRBJ1-1, with TRBD1 matching 9 bases. The V and J ends lost 3 bases and 2 bases, in that order; junction bases with no gene match: 4. The CDR3 is 15 residues long. From germline, CDR1 is LGHNT and CDR2 FRNRAP. The DNA for the CDR3 is TGTGCTAGTGGTTTTCCGACAGGGGGAAACACTGAAGCTTTCTTT. Translated: CASGFPTGGNTEAFF.

V and J are TRBV2 and TRBJ2-3, with 9 bases lining up with TRBD2. The CDR3 is 17 residues long. Germline CDR1 is SNHLY and CDR2 is FYNNEI. The trim removed 4 bases at V and 10 bases at J, leaving 18 bases unmatched. The CDR3 DNA is TGTGCCAGCAGTGTTTCCCTGCAGGTAGCGGGGGCGCCTCCGCAGTATTTT. It yields the protein CASSVSLQVAGAPPQYF.

This clone appeared a few times. V and J are TRBV19 and TRBJ1-5; D gene ambiguous. Between the trimmed V and J ends, which lost 7 bases and 6 bases, there was a span of 13 bases. Per the germline V gene, CDR1 is LNHDA and CDR2 is SQIVND (reference sequence). The CDR3 consists of 13 residues. For the CDR3, the DNA is TGTGCCAGTACCCCTGGAGAGGGTCAGCCCCAGCATTTT. Its protein product is CASTPGEGQPQHF.

The chain links TRBV6-5 to TRBJ1-1, with no clear D. Trimming pared 2 bases from V and 10 bases from J, leaving 17 bases between. Looked up from germline, CDR1 is MNHEY and CDR2 is SVGAGI. This CDR3 region has 14 residues. The CDR3 spells CASSYDGRTRGAFF. CDR3 nucleotide sequence: TGTGCCAGCAGTTACGATGGCAGGACGAGAGGAGCTTTCTTT.

The chain is built from TRBV7-9 and TRBJ2-5; perhaps D is TRBD1 or TRBD2 (5 bases each). There are 12 residues in the CDR3. V was pared by 5 bases and J by 5 bases, with 9 bases between. CDR1 is SEHNR and CDR2 is FQNEAQ in the germline V gene (reference sequence). The CDR3 spells CASSRWGETQYF. The DNA of the CDR3 is TGTGCCAGCAGCAGATGGGGGGAGACCCAGTACTTC.

V gene TRBV7-6 combines with J gene TRBJ1-4; 11 nucleotides align to TRBD1. In germline, CDR1 is SGHVS, CDR2 FNYEAQ. The CDR3 totals 15 residues. Unmatched junction bases numbered 6, after V lost 5 bases and J lost 7 bases. DNA of the CDR3: TGTGCCAGCAGCGGGACAGGGGGGTCAGCTGAAAAACTGTTTTTT. Translating gives CASSGTGGSAEKLFF.

V gene TRBV27 combines with J gene TRBJ1-6, with a weak D call TRBD1 (5 bases). This CDR3 has 14 amino acids. The V gene's germline CDR1 is MNHEY and CDR2 SMNVEV (reference sequence). Trimming left V 4 bases short and J 4 bases short, with 8 bases between. The CDR3 nucleotides are TGTGCCAGCAGTTGGGGCCAGTATAATTCACCCCTCCACTTT. This codes for CASSWGQYNSPLHF.

This clone was found once. This chain joins TRBV5-4 and TRBJ1-3, with D perhaps matching TRBD1 (6 bases). The CDR3 consists of 14 residues. The V gene lost 4 bases and the J gene lost 4 bases, with 12 bases spanning the gap. CDR1 and CDR2 from the germline V gene are SGHNT and YYREEE (reference sequence). The CDR3 DNA reads as TGTGCCAGCAGCCCGAACAGGGAGGGAAACACCATATATTTT. It translates to CASSPNREGNTIYF.

J is TRBJ2-1 and V is TRBV7-9; 11 nucleotides line up with TRBD1. The V gene end was trimmed by 1 base and the J gene end by 6 bases; junction bases not matched to a gene: 2. The CDR3 loop spans 15 amino acids. Per the germline V gene, CDR1 is SEHNR and CDR2 is FQNEAQ (reference sequence). CDR3 sequence (DNA): TGTGCCAGCAGCTTAGTTGGGACAGGGGGCAATGAGCAGTTCTTC. Translation: CASSLVGTGGNEQFF.

The chain couples TRBV27 to TRBJ2-1; D is possibly TRBD2 (6 bases). Germline CDR1 reads MNHEY; CDR2 reads SMNVEV (reference sequence). V lost 5 bases, J lost 9 bases, and 14 bases lay in between. This CDR3 comprises 13 residues. The chain's CDR3 is CASSARLDPEQFF. CDR3 bases: TGTGCCAGCAGTGCGCGACTAGACCCTGAGCAGTTCTTC.

The chain is built from TRBV27 and TRBJ2-1, with D perhaps being TRBD1 or TRBD2 (6 bases each). CDR3 size: 15 residues. Germline-derived CDR1 and CDR2 are MNHEY and SMNVEV (reference sequence). V gave up 6 bases and J gave up 2 bases, with 14 bases separating them. The CDR3 bases are TGTGCCAGCAGACAGAGGGGGGCCACCTACAATGAGCAGTTCTTC. Protein: CASRQRGATYNEQFF.